One sample yielded the 30 T cell receptor beta chains listed below, sequenced in a study of CD8 T cells in Susac syndrome. Reverse transcription of about 0.45 to 1 ug RNA was carried out with random hexamers. TCRdb processed the immunoSEQ multiplex PCR reads anew with MiXCR; each CDR3 protein has one entry. The sample has hundreds of thousands of distinct CDR3 sequences, 90% to 96% seen once. The sequencing sample was made of CD4+ T cells from PBMCs. The receptors were gathered from a human donor with Susac syndrome.

This clonotype was detected only a few times. The V gene is TRBV18, the J gene TRBJ2-5; 12 bases line up with TRBD2. The CDR3 spans 15 residues. V gave up 3 bases and J gave up 2 bases; unmatched junction bases: 1. Per the germline V gene, CDR1 is KGHSH and CDR2 is LQKENI. The CDR3 region has the DNA TGTGCCAGCTCACCCACTAGCGGGAGGCAAGAGACCCAGTACTTC. It specifies CASSPTSGRQETQYF.

This rearrangement joins TRBV20-1 to TRBJ1-2, with 7 positions matching TRBD1. J lost 4 bases, V lost 5 bases, and 10 bases had no gene match. Germline V lookup: CDR1 DFQATT, CDR2 SNEGSKA (reference sequence). This CDR3 is 14 amino acids long. The CDR3 DNA reads as TGCAGTGCTCGGGGACAGATTCGGGGCTATGGCTACACCTTC. Translation: CSARGQIRGYGYTF.

The chain recombines TRBV30 with TRBJ2-5; D may be TRBD1 (5 bases). This CDR3 comprises 13 residues. Germline V CDR1 and CDR2: GTSNPN, SVGIG (reference sequence). V was cut by 4 bases and J by 5 bases, with 14 bases left in between. The CDR3 DNA follows: TGTGCCTGGAACTCGGCAGGGTGGGAGACCCAGTACTTC. This sequence encodes CAWNSAGWETQYF.

The chain couples TRBV7-9 to TRBJ2-7; TRBD2 agrees at 9 bases. CDR1 and CDR2 (germline): SEHNR, FQNEAQ (reference sequence). V was clipped by 2 bases and J by 1 base; unmatched bases: 9. This CDR3 has 17 residues. The CDR3 DNA reads TGTGCCAGCAGCTTAAAGGCGACTAGCGGAGCTTCCTACGAGCAGTACTTC. It specifies CASSLKATSGASYEQYF. The complete variable domain, with remaining parts taken from reference TRBV7-9 and TRBJ2-7, reads DTGVSQNPRHKITKRGQNVTFRCDPISEHNRLYWYRQTLGQGPEFLTYFQNEAQLEKSRLLSDRFSAERPKGSFSTLEIQRTEQGDSAMYLCASSLKATSGASYEQYFGPGTRLTVT.

The rearrangement joins TRBV6-6 to TRBJ2-5; D is possibly TRBD2 (6 bases). Trimming removed 2 bases from V and 5 bases from J, with 18 bases in between. The CDR3 runs to 16 residues. Germline-derived CDR1 and CDR2 are MNHNY and SVGAGI (reference sequence). CDR3 nucleotides: TGTGCCAGCAGTTACAGGGCGGGAAGGGATGGGGAGACCCAGTACTTC. The encoded protein is CASSYRAGRDGETQYF.

The genes are TRBV29-1 and TRBJ2-5, with TRBD1 matching 7 bases. Losses at the gene ends were 4 bases for V and 2 bases for J; bases not matched to a gene: 4. Germline-derived CDR1 and CDR2 are SQVTM and ANQGSEA. The CDR3 is 13 residues long. In DNA form, the CDR3 reads TGCAGCGTTGCGACAGGGACACAAGAGACCCAGTACTTC. This translates into CSVATGTQETQYF.

CDR3 DNA sequence: TGTGCCAGCACCCTGACCAATTGGGAGGCTAGCGGCACCTACGAGCAGTACTTC. Amino acid sequence: CASTLTNWEASGTYEQYF. The chain employs TRBV21-1 and TRBJ2-7; the table's D call TRBD2 went unverified against the DNA. TRBV21-1 is designated a pseudogene. The CDR3 consists of 18 residues.

This chain connects TRBV19 to TRBJ1-3, with a possible D match to TRBD1 (6 bases). Germline CDR1 LNHDA, CDR2 SQIVND (reference sequence). The length of the CDR3 is 13 residues. Trimming pared 7 bases from V and 2 bases from J, leaving 9 bases between. The CDR3 protein is CASTRGTGNTIYF. The CDR3 nucleotides are TGTGCCAGTACCAGGGGCACTGGAAACACCATATATTTT.

The chain joins TRBV20-1 to TRBJ2-1, with D uncertain. The germline V gene encodes CDR1 DFQATT and CDR2 SNEGSKA (reference sequence). V lost 0 bases to trimming and J lost 8 bases, with 14 bases between them. The CDR3 covers 14 residues. CDR3 sequence reads: CSARDRMTIDEQFF. The CDR3 DNA reads TGCAGTGCTAGAGACCGAATGACGATCGATGAGCAGTTCTTC.

The chain is built from TRBV27 and TRBJ1-5, with 9 bases fitting TRBD1. The CDR3 covers 15 residues. The germline CDR1 and CDR2 sequences are MNHEY and SMNVEV (reference sequence). The V and J ends lost 5 bases and 1 base, in that order; junction bases with no gene match: 3. The CDR3 DNA is TGTGCCAGCAGTCGGACAGGGGCGAGCAATCAGCCCCAGCATTTT. Amino acids: CASSRTGASNQPQHF.

The chain has TRBV30 and TRBJ1-5; perhaps TRBD1 as D (5 bases). The V end was cut by 0 bases, the J end by 5 bases, with 14 bases between. Germline CDR1 reads GTSNPN; CDR2 reads SVGIG (reference sequence). The CDR3 is 15 residues long. The CDR3 spells CAWSVYGAIHQPQHF. In DNA, the CDR3 is TGTGCCTGGAGTGTTTACGGGGCAATACATCAGCCCCAGCATTTT.

This clonotype was seen just once. The chain links TRBV2 to TRBJ1-5, with D uncertain. The length of the CDR3 is 14 residues. Between the trimmed V and J ends, which lost 3 bases and 0 bases, there was a span of 6 bases. In germline, CDR1 is SNHLY, CDR2 FYNNEI. CDR3 nucleotide sequence: TGTGCCAGCAGTGATTCGTATAGCAATCAGCCCCAGCATTTT. Its translation: CASSDSYSNQPQHF.

This chain links TRBV4-1 with TRBJ2-3; the match to TRBD2 covers 8 bases. CDR1 and CDR2 from the germline V gene are MGHRA and YSYEKL. The V gene end was trimmed by 7 bases and the J gene end by 1 base; junction bases not matched to a gene: 1. CDR3 length: 13 amino acids. CDR3 protein: CASKGLGTDTQYF. As DNA, the CDR3 is TGCGCCAGCAAGGGACTAGGCACAGATACGCAGTATTTT.

This chain uses TRBV7-9 with TRBJ2-3; perhaps TRBD2 as D (6 bases). V lost 8 bases, J lost 6 bases, and 15 bases lay in between. The CDR3 extends over 13 amino acids. The germline V gene encodes CDR1 SEHNR and CDR2 FQNEAQ (reference sequence). CDR3 in DNA: TGTGCCAGCCCCCCGGGAGTATGGGATACGCAGTATTTT. This translates into CASPPGVWDTQYF.

In DNA, the CDR3 is TGCAGCGTTGCCCAACGTTTGAACACTGAAGCTTTCTTT. Amino acids: CSVAQRLNTEAFF. The V and J genes are TRBV29-1 and TRBJ1-1; no reliable D call. CDR3 length: 13 residues. The V gene's germline CDR1 is SQVTM and CDR2 ANQGSEA. V lost 4 bases to trimming and J lost 0 bases, with 9 bases between them. Using reference TRBV29-1 and TRBJ1-1 for the parts outside the CDR3, the full variable domain is SAVISQKPSRDICQRGTSLTIQCQVDSQVTMMFWYRQQPGQSLTLIATANQGSEATYESGFVIDKFPISRPNLTFSTLTVSNMSPEDSSIYLCSVAQRLNTEAFFGQGTRLTVV.

Worth noting for this clonotype: One end of the junction is discordant with germline, which a read error may explain. The chain carries TRBV6-5 and TRBJ2-7, with 9 bases identical to TRBD1. This CDR3 contains 13 residues. Per the germline V gene, CDR1 is MNHEY and CDR2 is SVGAGI. The CDR3 protein is CASSSSGTGKPTF. The CDR3 DNA is TGTGCCAGCAGCTCCTCCGGGACAGGGAAACCAACCTTC.

The chain joins TRBV20-1 to TRBJ2-7, with 7 bases identical to TRBD2. The V gene's germline CDR1 is DFQATT and CDR2 SNEGSKA (reference sequence). V shed 0 bases and J 5 bases; nucleotides not matched to a gene: 13. The CDR3 totals 16 residues. CDR3 in DNA: TGCAGTGCTAGAGAAGAAGGGTTCGGGAGGTACGACGAGCAGTACTTC. Translated: CSAREEGFGRYDEQYF.

Only one count was recorded for this clonotype. The chain combines TRBV5-6 with TRBJ2-7; 7 positions match TRBD1. There are 15 residues in the CDR3. Germline V CDR1 and CDR2: SGHDT, YYEEEE. Trimming removed 4 bases from V and 0 bases from J; junction bases left unmatched: 7. In DNA, the CDR3 is TGTGCCAGCAGCCTGACAGGGTACAGCTCCTACGAGCAGTACTTC. It yields the protein CASSLTGYSSYEQYF. Full variable domain (remainder filled in from reference TRBV5-6 and TRBJ2-7): DAGVTQSPTHLIKTRGQQVTLRCSPKSGHDTVSWYQQALGQGPQFIFQYYEEEERQRGNFPDRFSGHQFPNYSSELNVNALLLGDSALYLCASSLTGYSSYEQYFGPGTRLTVT.

CDR3 nucleotide sequence: TGCAGCGTTCTGGGACAGGGGGCCTTACACTATGGCTACACCTTC. Protein sequence: CSVLGQGALHYGYTF. The chain carries TRBV29-1 and TRBJ1-2; TRBD1 aligns across 12 bases. CDR1 is SQVTM, CDR2 ANQGSEA, per germline. The V segment lost 5 bases and the J segment 3 bases; nucleotides outside the gene matches: 7. The CDR3 extends over 15 amino acids.

V is TRBV29-1 and J is TRBJ1-2, with D possibly TRBD1 on 5 matching bases. Trimming pared 2 bases from V and 14 bases from J, leaving 18 bases between. The germline V gene encodes CDR1 SQVTM and CDR2 ANQGSEA. This CDR3 region has 12 residues. CDR3 nucleotides: TGCAGCGTTGAATGGGGGACCCGGGACTTAACCTTC. Its protein product is CSVEWGTRDLTF.

V usage is TRBV20-1 and J usage is TRBJ2-7, with 9 bases matching TRBD2. This CDR3 region has 15 residues. Unmatched junction bases numbered 9, after V lost 6 bases and J lost 0 bases. Germline lookup yields CDR1 DFQATT and CDR2 SNEGSKA (reference sequence). The CDR3 protein is CSAVSAGGSSYEQYF. The CDR3 DNA follows: TGCAGTGCCGTATCAGCGGGAGGTTCCTCCTACGAGCAGTACTTC.

In this sample, this clonotype turned up once. The rearrangement joins TRBV27 to TRBJ2-2, with 7 positions matching TRBD2. J lost 5 bases, V lost 2 bases, and 8 bases had no gene match. Looked up from germline, CDR1 is MNHEY and CDR2 is SMNVEV (reference sequence). This CDR3 is built from 16 residues. The CDR3 here is CASSLRREGGTGELFF. The CDR3 region has the DNA TGTGCCAGCAGTTTACGAAGGGAGGGTGGAACCGGGGAGCTGTTTTTT.

The chain combines TRBV6-5 with TRBJ1-2, with D uncertain. V was shortened by 5 bases and J by 6 bases, with 13 bases between the two germline ends. Germline lookup yields CDR1 MNHEY and CDR2 SVGAGI. This CDR3 spans 13 amino acids. CDR3 nucleotides: TGTGCCAGCAGTGGGCGGGGAGGGAATGGCTACACCTTC. Amino acid sequence: CASSGRGGNGYTF.

This chain uses TRBV4-1 with TRBJ1-1; a weak D match, TRBD1 (5 bases). The germline gives CDR1 MGHRA, CDR2 YSYEKL. V was cut by 3 bases and J by 4 bases, with 18 bases left in between. The CDR3 extends over 16 amino acids. The CDR3 sequence: CASSHLGGFAGTEAFF. CDR3 sequence (DNA): TGCGCCAGCAGCCACCTCGGGGGTTTTGCGGGCACTGAAGCTTTCTTT.

The chain carries TRBV28 and TRBJ2-7; D may match TRBD1 or TRBD2 (5 bases each). The CDR3 runs to 13 residues. In germline, CDR1 is MDHEN, CDR2 SYDVKM. V was pared by 5 bases and J by 3 bases, with 11 bases between. In nucleotides, the CDR3 is TGTGCCAGCAGTACGGGGCCCGTCTACGAGCAGTACTTC. Protein: CASSTGPVYEQYF.

The chain is built from TRBV5-4 and TRBJ2-5; the match to TRBD2 covers 11 bases. Germline CDR1 reads SGHNT; CDR2 reads YYREEE (reference sequence). The CDR3 runs 17 residues. V was pared by 1 base and J by 5 bases, with 10 bases of the junction left unmatched. This CDR3 reads CASSLTSGSWGLETQYF. In DNA, the CDR3 is TGTGCCAGCAGCTTGACTAGCGGGAGCTGGGGGTTGGAGACCCAGTACTTC.

V gene TRBV24-1 combines with J gene TRBJ2-5, with 7 bases identical to TRBD2. The germline V gene has CDR1 KGHDR and CDR2 SFDVKD. Trimming at V came to 1 base and at J to 5 bases, leaving 9 bases not matched to a gene. This CDR3 comprises 16 residues. Here the CDR3 DNA reads TGTGCCACCAGTGATTTTTCGGCGGGAGTATGGGAGACCCAGTACTTC. Translated: CATSDFSAGVWETQYF.

The chain couples TRBV30 to TRBJ2-2, with 13 bases matching TRBD2. Germline-derived CDR1 and CDR2 are GTSNPN and SVGIG (reference sequence). The length of the CDR3 is 19 residues. With V trimmed by 5 bases and J by 1 base, 13 bases remained unmatched. The CDR3: CAWDGTSGKLSGNTGELFF. CDR3 in DNA: TGTGCCTGGGACGGGACTAGCGGGAAGCTTAGCGGGAACACCGGGGAGCTGTTTTTT.

The chain couples TRBV3-1 to TRBJ1-2; unclear D gene. This CDR3 comprises 13 residues. Per the germline V gene, CDR1 is LGHDT and CDR2 is YNNKEL (reference sequence). Trimming left V 4 bases short and J 4 bases short, with 10 bases between. CDR3 coding DNA: TGTGCCAGCAGCCCCAGCGGATTCTATGGCTACACCTTC. Translation: CASSPSGFYGYTF.

This chain uses TRBV30 with TRBJ2-7, with 8 positions matching TRBD1. This CDR3 comprises 14 residues. J was trimmed by 2 bases and V by 0 bases; bases with no gene match: 3. Germline V lookup: CDR1 GTSNPN, CDR2 SVGIG (reference sequence). The CDR3 loop reads CAWSVRDRTYEQYF. The CDR3 DNA reads as TGTGCCTGGAGTGTACGGGACAGGACCTACGAGCAGTACTTC.